Sequencing of this T cell receptor beta chain was carried out in a study of beta chain features in type 1 diabetes. In the study overall: Patient and healthy donor groups were alike in age, gender and cell yields. Findings and caveats of the study: Insertion counts at VDJ junctions were lower in type 1 diabetes patients, who also showed more deletions there. Possibly, sequencing cDNA over-represented cells that had high TCR expression levels. There was a moderate but significant shortening of TCRB CDR3s in all four CD4+ subsets of Type 1 diabetes patients.

Expressed TCRB transcripts got sequenced, as all isolated RNA was reverse transcribed. Measured with immunoSEQ multiplex PCR; TCRdb has only the in-frame clones, and not every one. The table shows 350,000 to 450,000 clones, with approximately 12% occurring only once. Remarks on this clone: The antigen is not known.

V trimming: 5 bases; J trimming: 5 bases; junction bases outside the gene matches: 5. Looked up from germline, CDR1 is ENHRY and CDR2 is SYGVKD. The CDR3 contains 15 residues. Via the markers CD45RO/CCR7/CD25/CD127/CD95/CD27, stem cell-like memory, regulatory, central memory and naive CD4+ cells were sorted. J is TRBJ2-2 and V is TRBV10-3, with 10 bases aligning to TRBD2. The TCR was taken from a woman between 18 and 29 years old with type 1 diabetes. Sequences were obtained from naive CD4+ T cells from blood. The CDR3 region is CAISTSGIDTGELFF. In nucleotides, the CDR3 is TGTGCCATCAGTACTAGCGGGATCGATACCGGGGAGCTGTTTTTT.